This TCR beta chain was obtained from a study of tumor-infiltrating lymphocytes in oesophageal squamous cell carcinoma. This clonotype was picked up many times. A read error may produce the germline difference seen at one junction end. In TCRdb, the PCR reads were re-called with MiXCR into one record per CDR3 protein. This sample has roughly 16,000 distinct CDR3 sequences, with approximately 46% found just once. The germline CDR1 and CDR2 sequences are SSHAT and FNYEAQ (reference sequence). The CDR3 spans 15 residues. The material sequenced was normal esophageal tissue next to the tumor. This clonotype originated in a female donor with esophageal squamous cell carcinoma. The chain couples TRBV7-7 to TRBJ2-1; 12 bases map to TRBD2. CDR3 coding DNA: TGTGCTAGCAGCCCGACTAGCGGGGGTTACAATGAGCAGTTCTTC. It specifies CASSPTSGGYNEQFF.